The 11 T cell receptor beta chains in this list originate from one sample, sequenced in a study of T cell repertoires in cytomegalovirus infection. Using its own MiXCR run on the reads, TCRdb lists one record per CDR3 protein. The sample shows hundreds of thousands of distinct CDR3 sequences, roughly 24% of them seen only once. What was sequenced was CD8+ T cells from PBMCs. Receptors originate from a human donor in good health (CMV status not recorded). Some clones in this sample may be carry-over from other donors' samples.

In this sample, this clonotype turned up many times. V and J are TRBV10-3 and TRBJ2-6; a possible D gene is TRBD2 (5 bases). From germline, CDR1 is ENHRY and CDR2 SYGVKD. The CDR3 has 17 residues. The V gene lost 6 bases and the J gene lost 0 bases, with 15 bases spanning the gap. CDR3 DNA: TGTGCCATCAGGGAGGTGGACCTTTCCTCTGGGGCCAACGTCCTGACTTTC. It translates to CAIREVDLSSGANVLTF.

For this clonotype: A much larger clone is a single base away; this may be a read error. The chain carries TRBV7-2 and TRBJ2-1; 7 positions agree with TRBD2. The CDR3 extends over 15 amino acids. The J segment lost 7 bases and the V segment lost 5 bases, leaving 11 bases of the junction unmatched. Germline loops: CDR1 SGHTA, CDR2 FQGNSA. The CDR3 reads CASSALAESRNEQFF. CDR3 DNA sequence: TGTGCCAGCAGCGCCCTAGCGGAGAGTAGGAATGAGCAGTTCTTC.

The genes are TRBV6-1 and TRBJ2-3; tentative D call: TRBD2 (5 bases). Trimming removed 0 bases at V and 6 bases at J, with 10 bases between. The CDR3 has 14 amino acids. Germline V gene sequence: CDR1 MNHNS, CDR2 SASEGT. CDR3 residues: CASSEASGLDTQYF. The CDR3, as DNA: TGTGCCAGCAGTGAAGCTTCAGGACTCGATACGCAGTATTTT.

Comment on this clonotype: This may arise from a read error, as a much more abundant clone is one base away. The V and J genes are TRBV7-9 and TRBJ2-5; 7 nucleotides match TRBD2. The CDR3 covers 13 residues. Germline V CDR1 and CDR2: SEHNR, FQNEAQ (reference sequence). Trimming took 8 bases from V and 3 from J; bases not matched to a gene: 6. The CDR3 here is CASLRDYEETQYF. CDR3 bases: TGTGCCAGCCTTCGGGACTATGAAGAGACCCAGTACTTC. The variable domain in full, with the rest retrieved from reference TRBV7-9 and TRBJ2-5, is DTGVSQNPRHKITKRGQNVTFRCDPISEHNRLYWYRQTLGQGPEFLTYFQNEAQLEKSRLLSDRFSAERPKGSFSTLEIQRTEQGDSAMYLCASLRDYEETQYFGPGTRLLVL.

This clonotype was recorded many times. This chain joins TRBV7-8 and TRBJ2-3, with D unresolved. The CDR3 is 17 amino acids. The germline V gene has CDR1 SGHVS and CDR2 FQNEAQ. Trimming stripped 1 base from V and 0 bases from J, with 14 bases between. CDR3 loop: CASSLDGVPTSTDTQYF. The CDR3 DNA is TGTGCCAGCAGCTTAGATGGTGTCCCTACTAGCACAGATACGCAGTATTTT.

The chain is built from TRBV29-1 and TRBJ2-1; no definite D call. V was pared by 3 bases and J by 2 bases, with 8 bases between. The CDR3 loop spans 13 amino acids. The germline V gene encodes CDR1 SQVTM and CDR2 ANQGSEA. CDR3 residues: CSVEYLTYNEQFF. CDR3 bases: TGCAGCGTTGAGTACCTAACCTACAATGAGCAGTTCTTC.

Details on this clonotype: This may arise from a read error, as a much more abundant clone is one base away. This chain joins TRBV7-6 and TRBJ2-7; tentative D call: TRBD2 (5 bases). The germline CDR1 and CDR2 sequences are SGHVS and FNYEAQ. This CDR3 has 13 amino acids. Here the CDR3 DNA reads TGTGCCTGCAGCTTATGGGAGTCCTACGAGCAGTACTTC. This codes for CACSLWESYEQYF.

The gene calls are TRBV2 and TRBJ2-5; D is perhaps TRBD1 or TRBD2 (5 bases each). The germline gives CDR1 SNHLY, CDR2 FYNNEI. V lost 8 bases and J 2 bases, leaving 12 bases between the germline ends. CDR3 length equals 13 residues. The CDR3 nucleotides are TGTGCCAGCGAGGGGTACGGACAAGAGACCCAGTACTTC. The encoded protein is CASEGYGQETQYF. Full variable domain (remainder filled in from reference TRBV2 and TRBJ2-5): EPEVTQTPSHQVTQMGQEVILRCVPISNHLYFYWYRQILGQKVEFLVSFYNNEISEKSEIFDDQFSVERPDGSNFTLKIRSTKLEDSAMYFCASEGYGQETQYFGPGTRLLVL.

To note about this clonotype: One end of the junction fails to match germline, which may point to a read error. The chain uses TRBV5-1 and TRBJ2-5, with TRBD2 matching 10 bases. This CDR3 has 16 residues. The germline gives CDR1 SGHRS, CDR2 YFSETQ. For the CDR3, the DNA is TGCGCCAACAGCTTGGTGGTAGCGGGGGGCAGGGAGACCCAGTACTTC. Amino acid sequence: CANSLVVAGGRETQYF.

The DNA of the CDR3 is TGTGCCAGCAGATCGGACAGGGGACGAAATCAGCCCCAGCATTTT. It encodes CASRSDRGRNQPQHF. The rearrangement uses TRBV2 and TRBJ1-5; the match to TRBD1 covers 9 bases. V lost 6 bases, J lost 4 bases, and 7 bases stayed unmatched. Germline CDR1 reads SNHLY; CDR2 reads FYNNEI. CDR3 length equals 15 residues. Drawing the rest from reference TRBV2 and TRBJ1-5, the complete variable domain is EPEVTQTPSHQVTQMGQEVILRCVPISNHLYFYWYRQILGQKVEFLVSFYNNEISEKSEIFDDQFSVERPDGSNFTLKIRSTKLEDSAMYFCASRSDRGRNQPQHFGDGTRLSIL.

This clonotype has just a few counts. The chain recombines TRBV5-1 with TRBJ2-5; 10 positions agree with TRBD2. CDR3 length: 16 amino acids. CDR1 and CDR2 (germline): SGHRS, YFSETQ. J gave up 2 bases and V 1 base, and 5 bases lay outside the gene matches. This CDR3 is CASSLPTSGYQETQYF. DNA for the CDR3: TGCGCCAGCAGCTTGCCGACTAGCGGGTATCAAGAGACCCAGTACTTC.